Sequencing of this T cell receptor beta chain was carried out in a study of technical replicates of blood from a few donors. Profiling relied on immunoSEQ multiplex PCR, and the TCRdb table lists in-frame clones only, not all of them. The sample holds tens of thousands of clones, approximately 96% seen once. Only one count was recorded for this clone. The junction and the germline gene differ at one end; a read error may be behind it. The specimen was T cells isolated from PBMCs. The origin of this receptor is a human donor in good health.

CDR3 sequence: CASSLAGDGEQFF. CDR3 in DNA: TGTGCCAGCAGTTTAGCGGGAGACGGTGAGCAGTTCTTC. V usage is TRBV7-6 and J usage is TRBJ2-1; 9 positions agree with TRBD2. This CDR3 spans 13 amino acids. Germline CDR1 SGHVS, CDR2 FNYEAQ. Variable domain in full (rest from reference TRBV7-6 and TRBJ2-1): GAGVSQSPRYKVTKRGQDVALRCDPISGHVSLYWYRQALGQGPEFLTYFNYEAQQDKSGLPNDRFSAERPEGSISTLTIQRTEQRDSAMYRCASSLAGDGEQFFGPGTRLTVL.